This is a list of T cell receptor beta chains from one sample in a study of cytomegalovirus exposure and HLA in healthy donors. Generated by immunoSEQ multiplex PCR, the TCRdb table keeps only in-frame clones and is missing some. This sample has 140,000 to 150,000 clones, with around four fifths found just once. The sequenced sample was PBMCs. The receptors come from a female donor in good health and CMV-seronegative. Both conserved end residues are trimmed from each CDR3. Fields, in order: V gene, J gene, D gene, CDR3 protein. A D gene is named only where the DNA matches it firmly.

V gene: TRBV6-4; J gene: TRBJ1-3; D gene: NA; CDR3 protein: ASFRSGNTIY
V gene: TRBV2; J gene: TRBJ2-2; D gene: NA; CDR3 protein: ASSAAGGYTGELF
V gene: TRBV5-1; J gene: TRBJ1-1; D gene: NA; CDR3 protein: ASSPAEGTEAF
V gene: TRBV4-2; J gene: TRBJ1-1; D gene: NA; CDR3 protein: ASSSEEIWLGTEAF
V gene: TRBV5-1; J gene: TRBJ1-4; D gene: NA; CDR3 protein: ASSRDTGATNEKLF
V gene: TRBV7-9; J gene: TRBJ2-7; D gene: NA; CDR3 protein: ASSFRSSYEQY
V gene: TRBV11-2; J gene: TRBJ2-1; D gene: NA; CDR3 protein: ASSLRLESSYNEQF
V gene: TRBV6-1; J gene: TRBJ2-7; D gene: NA; CDR3 protein: ASSEALRYEQY
V gene: TRBV5-1; J gene: TRBJ1-1; D gene: NA; CDR3 protein: ASSPDKVRTEAF
V gene: TRBV7-8; J gene: TRBJ2-1; D gene: TRBD1; CDR3 protein: ASSPKDRGEQF
V gene: TRBV28; J gene: TRBJ2-7; D gene: NA; CDR3 protein: ASSLNFPGAGVGEQY
V gene: TRBV30; J gene: TRBJ1-4; D gene: TRBD1; CDR3 protein: AGTDRQKTYLLF
V gene: TRBV6-1; J gene: TRBJ2-6; D gene: NA; CDR3 protein: AGRGSGPGANVLT
V gene: TRBV18; J gene: TRBJ1-1; D gene: NA; CDR3 protein: ASSPASAEAF
V gene: TRBV18; J gene: TRBJ2-7; D gene: NA; CDR3 protein: ASSPGLTEWY
V gene: TRBV19; J gene: TRBJ1-1; D gene: NA; CDR3 protein: ASSLSGGPNIEAF
V gene: TRBV6-1; J gene: TRBJ2-5; D gene: NA; CDR3 protein: ASSGRVRQETQY
V gene: TRBV28; J gene: TRBJ2-7; D gene: TRBD2; CDR3 protein: ASSSLAGPYEQY
V gene: TRBV28; J gene: TRBJ1-6; D gene: NA; CDR3 protein: ASIGIGQSSYNSPLH
V gene: TRBV19; J gene: TRBJ1-5; D gene: TRBD1; CDR3 protein: ATRDSFLYDSNQPQH
V gene: TRBV6-5; J gene: TRBJ1-3; D gene: TRBD1; CDR3 protein: ASSYQGQGVGNTIY
V gene: TRBV29-1; J gene: TRBJ2-7; D gene: NA; CDR3 protein: SVEEGTASYEQY
V gene: TRBV7-6; J gene: TRBJ1-6; D gene: TRBD1; CDR3 protein: ASSLRSGDRGGSPLH
V gene: TRBV6-5; J gene: TRBJ2-1; D gene: NA; CDR3 protein: ASVGGTNYNEQF
V gene: TRBV21-1; J gene: TRBJ1-1; D gene: NA; CDR3 protein: ASSNSSQAKGLQNTEAF
V gene: TRBV9; J gene: TRBJ1-5; D gene: TRBD1; CDR3 protein: ASSVAGGQSGSMKKENSNQPQH
V gene: TRBV5-1; J gene: TRBJ2-1; D gene: TRBD2; CDR3 protein: ASSWRASGTSRDEQF
V gene: TRBV30; J gene: TRBJ1-6; D gene: TRBD1; CDR3 protein: AGGQTSSYNSPLH
V gene: TRBV6-4; J gene: TRBJ1-5; D gene: NA; CDR3 protein: ASSDSRGQGRSNQPQH
V gene: TRBV25-1; J gene: TRBJ2-1; D gene: NA; CDR3 protein: ASSEPGRHEQF
V gene: TRBV29-1; J gene: TRBJ1-1; D gene: TRBD1; CDR3 protein: SAATGVANTEAF
V gene: TRBV2; J gene: TRBJ1-1; D gene: TRBD1; CDR3 protein: ARRDRGQAEAF
V gene: TRBV5-6; J gene: TRBJ1-6; D gene: NA; CDR3 protein: ASSRDNSPLH
V gene: TRBV4-3; J gene: TRBJ2-2; D gene: NA; CDR3 protein: ASSQEGTSPKGELF
V gene: TRBV27; J gene: TRBJ2-7; D gene: TRBD1; CDR3 protein: ASSLQGQAYEQY
V gene: TRBV6-5; J gene: TRBJ2-3; D gene: TRBD2; CDR3 protein: ASISLAGGSSQY
V gene: TRBV6-5; J gene: TRBJ2-3; D gene: NA; CDR3 protein: ASSYSGSTDTQY
V gene: TRBV5-1; J gene: TRBJ1-3; D gene: TRBD1; CDR3 protein: ASSLTGVEAGNTIY
V gene: TRBV14; J gene: TRBJ1-1; D gene: NA; CDR3 protein: ASSPRVGGTEAF
V gene: TRBV29-1; J gene: TRBJ2-2; D gene: NA; CDR3 protein: SVGSLYTGELF
V gene: TRBV7-8; J gene: TRBJ2-1; D gene: TRBD2; CDR3 protein: ASRAGTSGWAQF
V gene: TRBV30; J gene: TRBJ1-1; D gene: NA; CDR3 protein: AAQQGQAWNEAF
V gene: TRBV5-5; J gene: TRBJ2-1; D gene: TRBD2; CDR3 protein: ASSLDRGGDEQF
V gene: TRBV5-4; J gene: TRBJ1-2; D gene: NA; CDR3 protein: ASSSRRVNTGYT
V gene: TRBV30; J gene: TRBJ2-5; D gene: NA; CDR3 protein: AWARDRQETQY
V gene: TRBV11-2; J gene: TRBJ2-1; D gene: NA; CDR3 protein: ASSLEDIGYNEQF
V gene: TRBV27; J gene: TRBJ2-7; D gene: TRBD2; CDR3 protein: ASSDGTTSHEQY
V gene: TRBV6-7; J gene: TRBJ1-3; D gene: TRBD1; CDR3 protein: ASSRGTGDSGNTIY
V gene: TRBV27; J gene: TRBJ2-5; D gene: TRBD1; CDR3 protein: ASSPLTGQLETQY
V gene: TRBV28; J gene: TRBJ1-2; D gene: TRBD1; CDR3 protein: ASSTLGTLGGYP
V gene: TRBV11-3; J gene: TRBJ1-1; D gene: NA; CDR3 protein: ASSPDRDNTEAF
V gene: TRBV28; J gene: TRBJ1-2; D gene: NA; CDR3 protein: ASSSKPSGYT